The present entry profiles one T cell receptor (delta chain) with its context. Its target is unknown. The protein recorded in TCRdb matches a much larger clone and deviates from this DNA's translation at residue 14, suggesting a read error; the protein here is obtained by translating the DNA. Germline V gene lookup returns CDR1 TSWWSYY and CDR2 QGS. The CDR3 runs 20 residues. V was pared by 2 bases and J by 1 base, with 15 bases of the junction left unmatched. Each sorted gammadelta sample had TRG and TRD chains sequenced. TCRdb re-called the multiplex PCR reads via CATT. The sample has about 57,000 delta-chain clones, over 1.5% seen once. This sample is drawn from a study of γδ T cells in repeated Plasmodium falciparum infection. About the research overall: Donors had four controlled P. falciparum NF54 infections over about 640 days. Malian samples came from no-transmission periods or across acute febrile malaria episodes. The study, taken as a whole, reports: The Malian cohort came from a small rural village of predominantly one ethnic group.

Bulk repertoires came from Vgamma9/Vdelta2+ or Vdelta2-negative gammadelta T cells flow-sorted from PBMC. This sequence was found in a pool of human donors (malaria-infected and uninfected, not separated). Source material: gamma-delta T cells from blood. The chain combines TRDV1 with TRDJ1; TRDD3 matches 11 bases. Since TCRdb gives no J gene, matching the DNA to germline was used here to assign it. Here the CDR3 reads CALGETRYWGIYSPTDKLIF. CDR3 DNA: TGTGCTCTTGGGGAAACCCGGTACTGGGGGATATATTCCCCCACCGATAAACTCATCTTT.